What follows are 14 T cell receptor beta chains derived from one specimen sequenced in a study of metastatic and nonmetastatic thyroid tumors (dated by TCRdb to about 2020). Before undergoing thyroid surgery, none of the patients had been given any kind of treatment. The protocol used for the library was PCR. Sequencing was performed on an Illumina HiSeq 4000. TCRdb trimmed the raw reads at Q25, called clones with MiXCR and kept productive beta chains. The table for this sample lists 30,000 to 35,000 clones; about 32% of them were counted only once. 16% of the sample comes from the top ten. Sequencing was done on a sample of tumor tissue. These receptors came from a female donor with papillary thyroid cancer or a benign thyroid nodule (not recorded which). Some clones in this sample may be carry-over from other donors' samples.

The chain recombines TRBV7-3 with TRBJ2-3, with 11 nucleotides matching TRBD2. V shed 1 base, J shed 3 bases, and the junction held 6 bases outside the gene matches. Germline values: CDR1 SGHTA, CDR2 FQGTGA. The CDR3 runs 17 residues. CDR3 nucleotide sequence: TGTGCCAGCAGCTTAAAAGTGCCTAGCGGGAGGACAGATACGCAGTATTTT. It is translated as CASSLKVPSGRTDTQYF. The full variable domain, completed using reference TRBV7-3 and TRBJ2-3, is GAGVSQTPSNKVTEKGKYVELRCDPISGHTALYWYRQSLGQGPEFLIYFQGTGAADDSGLPNDRFFAVRPEGSVSTLKIQRTERGDSAVYLCASSLKVPSGRTDTQYFGPGTRLTVL.

This clone showed up just a few times. This rearrangement joins TRBV29-1 to TRBJ2-5, with D unresolved. Germline V gene lookup returns CDR1 SQVTM and CDR2 ANQGSEA. Trimming shortened V by 8 bases and J by 5 bases, and 15 bases separated the two germline ends. The CDR3 loop spans 12 amino acids. The CDR3 bases are TGCAGCCTAGGTCCGTCTCGGGAGACCCAGTACTTC. Residues: CSLGPSRETQYF.

The table lists this clone with a few counts. V and J are TRBV6-4 and TRBJ2-7; 11 bases line up with TRBD2. This CDR3 region has 18 residues. With V trimmed by 6 bases and J by 5 bases, 18 bases remained unmatched. The germline gives CDR1 MRHNA, CDR2 SNTAGT. CDR3 sequence (DNA): TGTGCCAGCAGAGCCGACAAAGATACTAGCGGGAGAGTGAACGAGCAGTACTTC. The encoded protein is CASRADKDTSGRVNEQYF.

This clone is termed large. The rearrangement uses TRBV19 and TRBJ2-7; D call uncertain. From germline, CDR1 is LNHDA and CDR2 SQIVND (reference sequence). V dropped 1 base and J dropped 5 bases, with 12 bases sitting between them. The CDR3 length is 14 residues. The CDR3 here is CASSIALTFHEQYF. CDR3 coding DNA: TGTGCCAGTAGTATAGCCTTGACTTTCCACGAGCAGTACTTC. Full variable domain (outside the CDR3, taken from reference TRBV19 and TRBJ2-7): DGGITQSPKYLFRKEGQNVTLSCEQNLNHDAMYWYRQDPGQGLRLIYYSQIVNDFQKGDIAEGYSVSREKKESFPLTVTSAQKNPTAFYLCASSIALTFHEQYFGPGTRLTVT.

J is TRBJ2-1 and V is TRBV20-1; TRBD1 agrees at 9 bases. Germline V gene lookup returns CDR1 DFQATT and CDR2 SNEGSKA (reference sequence). V lost 0 bases, J lost 7 bases, and 10 bases stayed unmatched. The CDR3 is made up of 16 amino acids. The CDR3 sequence is CSARDFPGQGGNEQFF. CDR3 in DNA: TGCAGTGCTAGAGACTTCCCGGGACAGGGAGGGAATGAGCAGTTCTTC.

V and J are TRBV5-1 and TRBJ1-5; unclear D gene. The germline gives CDR1 SGHRS, CDR2 YFSETQ. This CDR3 has 15 residues. With 1 base removed from V and 4 bases from J, the gap between germline ends came to 12 bases. The CDR3 bases are TGCGCCAGCAGCTTGTTCACGGGCGTTAATCAGCCCCAGCATTTT. As protein: CASSLFTGVNQPQHF.

This chain links TRBV2 with TRBJ1-2; D is uncertain. Germline CDR1 reads SNHLY; CDR2 reads FYNNEI. This CDR3 is built from 13 residues. DNA for the CDR3: TGTGCAAGCCTCAACCCCGCCAGCTATGGCTACACCTTC. Translated: CASLNPASYGYTF.

Notes on this clone: The germline gene is not matched at one end of the junction; a read error may be the cause. The chain couples TRBV6-5 to TRBJ2-1; D gene uncertain. CDR1 MNHEY and CDR2 SVGAGI come from the germline V gene. The CDR3 is 12 amino acids. In DNA form, the CDR3 reads TGTGACAGCAGCTACCCTCCTATTGAGCAGTTCTTC. Protein: CDSSYPPIEQFF.

CDR3 sequence: CASSWGQGFFYEQYF. In nucleotides, the CDR3 is TGCGCCAGCAGCTGGGGACAGGGGTTTTTCTACGAGCAGTACTTC. The chain joins TRBV5-1 to TRBJ2-7; 10 bases map to TRBD1. The CDR3 contains 15 residues. The germline gives CDR1 SGHRS, CDR2 YFSETQ. The V segment lost 3 bases and the J segment 3 bases; nucleotides outside the gene matches: 6.

A word on this clone: A read error may account for a junction end that differs from germline. The sample holds other DNA sequences that translate to the same CDR3. This chain uses TRBV4-1 with TRBJ2-2, with D maybe TRBD1 (6 bases). The CDR3 loop spans 16 amino acids. The germline V gene has CDR1 MGHRA and CDR2 YSYEKL. In DNA, the CDR3 is TGCGCCAGCAGCCAAGAGGGGGCTTTCGGAACCGGTGAGCTGTTTTTT. Encoded protein: CASSQEGAFGTGELFF.

V gene TRBV20-1 combines with J gene TRBJ2-1; 15 bases line up with TRBD2. Germline trimming cut 2 bases from V and 6 bases from J; bases unmatched to any gene: 2. CDR1 and CDR2 from the germline V gene are DFQATT and SNEGSKA (reference sequence). The CDR3 extends over 15 amino acids. The CDR3, as DNA: TGCAGTGCTAGAAGGGGACTAGCGGGAGGCAATGAGCAGTTCTTC. It translates to CSARRGLAGGNEQFF.

V and J are TRBV7-2 and TRBJ1-2, with a possible D match to TRBD1 (5 bases). Germline V gene lookup returns CDR1 SGHTA and CDR2 FQGNSA. The length of the CDR3 is 15 residues. Trimming stripped 2 bases from V and 4 bases from J, with 14 bases between. The CDR3 here is CASSLSAGTGYGYTF. The CDR3 nucleotides are TGTGCCAGCAGCTTATCGGCCGGGACGGGCTATGGCTACACCTTC.

This clone was seen a handful of times. V and J are TRBV19 and TRBJ1-1, with 7 positions matching TRBD1. The CDR3 length is 14 residues. Germline V lookup: CDR1 LNHDA, CDR2 SQIVND (reference sequence). V was clipped by 5 bases and J by 6 bases; unmatched bases: 9. The CDR3 coding sequence is TGTGCCAGTAGTGTCAGCCTGACAGGGCCTGAAGCTTTCTTT. This sequence encodes CASSVSLTGPEAFF. Complete variable domain (other parts from reference TRBV19 and TRBJ1-1): DGGITQSPKYLFRKEGQNVTLSCEQNLNHDAMYWYRQDPGQGLRLIYYSQIVNDFQKGDIAEGYSVSREKKESFPLTVTSAQKNPTAFYLCASSVSLTGPEAFFGQGTRLTVV.

This clone was seen repeatedly, ten times or more. V and J are TRBV6-1 and TRBJ1-1, with a tentative D call TRBD1 (5 bases). The V end was cut by 1 base, the J end by 6 bases, with 15 bases between. Germline-derived CDR1 and CDR2 are MNHNS and SASEGT. The CDR3 runs 15 residues. The CDR3 region has the DNA TGTGCCAGCAGTGAAGACCCAGGGACCCTTCCTGAAGCTTTCTTT. Amino acids: CASSEDPGTLPEAFF.